Listed here are 21 T cell receptor beta chains from one sample, sequenced in a study of shared clonotypes between healthy human individuals. The data were produced by immunoSEQ multiplex PCR, yet TCRdb's version contains in-frame clones alone and is incomplete. The table has some 2,400,000 clones, approximately 96% seen once. Sequencing was done on a sample of naive CD4+ T cells sorted from blood. Specified subset: CD45RA+ positively selected. The receptors were sampled from a man younger than 35 in good health.

The rearrangement joins TRBV27 to TRBJ2-2; D is undetermined. Germline values: CDR1 MNHEY, CDR2 SMNVEV (reference sequence). The CDR3 sequence is 15 residues long. V was trimmed by 2 bases and J by 3 bases, leaving 10 bases between them. The CDR3 DNA reads TGTGCCAGCAGTTTAAATATGGGGTACACCGGGGAGCTGTTTTTT. Amino acid sequence: CASSLNMGYTGELFF.

This rearrangement joins TRBV6-6 to TRBJ2-2, with D perhaps matching TRBD1 (5 bases). Deletions cut 4 bases from V and 3 bases from J, with 9 bases between. The CDR3 totals 14 residues. Germline V gives CDR1 MNHNY, CDR2 SVGAGI (reference sequence). CDR3 nucleotide sequence: TGTGCCAGCAGTTTACAGGATTACACCGGGGAGCTGTTTTTT. Translated, it gives CASSLQDYTGELFF.

The gene calls are TRBV7-9 and TRBJ2-5; 7 bases match TRBD2. V lost 5 bases and J lost 0; bases outside the gene matches: 9. Germline V gives CDR1 SEHNR, CDR2 FQNEAQ (reference sequence). CDR3 length: 16 amino acids. CDR3 nucleotide sequence: TGTGCCAGCAGCCCTCTGGGACTACTGTACCAAGAGACCCAGTACTTC. Translation gives CASSPLGLLYQETQYF.

This chain connects TRBV7-9 to TRBJ1-4, with D unresolved. With 3 bases removed from V and 7 bases from J, the gap between germline ends came to 6 bases. This CDR3 region has 12 residues. Germline-derived CDR1 and CDR2 are SEHNR and FQNEAQ (reference sequence). For the CDR3, the DNA is TGTGCCAGCAGCTTGGTGATTGAAAAACTGTTTTTT. This codes for CASSLVIEKLFF.

The chain uses TRBV9 and TRBJ1-6, with unresolved D. CDR3 size: 14 residues. The V gene's germline CDR1 is SGDLS and CDR2 YYNGEE. The V and J ends lost 6 bases and 7 bases respectively, with 14 bases between them. In DNA, the CDR3 is TGTGCCAGCACCACCGCGGGTGTAAATTCACCCCTCCACTTT. Protein product: CASTTAGVNSPLHF.

The chain uses TRBV18 and TRBJ1-1, with 7 bases fitting TRBD1. Trimming at V came to 4 bases and at J to 4 bases, leaving 15 bases not matched to a gene. The CDR3 has 17 amino acids. The germline gives CDR1 KGHSH, CDR2 LQKENI. CDR3 loop: CASSLQPSGGSSTEAFF. In DNA, the CDR3 is TGTGCCAGCTCACTTCAACCGTCAGGGGGATCGAGCACTGAAGCTTTCTTT. Full variable domain (outside the CDR3, taken from reference TRBV18 and TRBJ1-1): NAGVMQNPRHLVRRRGQEARLRCSPMKGHSHVYWYRQLPEEGLKFMVYLQKENIIDESGMPKERFSAEFPKEGPSILRIQQVVRGDSAAYFCASSLQPSGGSSTEAFFGQGTRLTVV.

The chain has TRBV7-2 and TRBJ1-1, with D perhaps TRBD1 (6 bases). This CDR3 comprises 15 residues. CDR1 is SGHTA and CDR2 is FQGNSA in the germline V gene. V lost 4 bases to trimming and J lost 1 base, with 13 bases between them. The CDR3 loop reads CASSSTGPANTEAFF. The CDR3 coding sequence is TGTGCCAGCAGCTCGACAGGTCCGGCGAACACTGAAGCTTTCTTT.

The chain links TRBV28 to TRBJ1-2; D remains unclear. Germline V gives CDR1 MDHEN, CDR2 SYDVKM. V was trimmed by 9 bases and J by 4 bases, leaving 15 bases between them. The CDR3 sequence is 13 residues long. CDR3 coding DNA: TGTGCCAGTAGAACGGGAAAGGGCTATGGCTACACCTTC. It translates to CASRTGKGYGYTF.

The rearrangement links TRBV6-4 to TRBJ1-1, with a tentative D call TRBD1 (6 bases). The CDR3 spans 13 residues. The germline CDR1 and CDR2 sequences are MRHNA and SNTAGT. The V end was cut by 6 bases, the J end by 7 bases, with 15 bases between. CDR3 DNA: TGTGCCAGCAGCTTGATGGAAGGGGGTGAAGCTTTCTTT. It specifies CASSLMEGGEAFF.

This chain links TRBV28 with TRBJ2-7; D is unclear. This CDR3 spans 14 amino acids. The germline gives CDR1 MDHEN, CDR2 SYDVKM. The V end was cut by 2 bases, the J end by 3 bases, with 11 bases between. The CDR3 protein is CASSLVDTDYEQYF. The CDR3 region has the DNA TGTGCCAGCAGTTTAGTTGACACAGACTACGAGCAGTACTTC.

The chain joins TRBV4-3 to TRBJ1-3; D is undetermined. Deletions cut 0 bases from V and 2 bases from J, with 5 bases between. This CDR3 comprises 14 residues. Germline V lookup: CDR1 LGHNA, CDR2 YSLEER. This chain's CDR3 is CASSQDTTGNTIYF. The DNA for the CDR3 is TGCGCCAGCAGCCAAGACACAACTGGAAACACCATATATTTT.

The chain carries TRBV7-9 and TRBJ1-1; TRBD1 agrees at 9 bases. CDR3 length equals 17 residues. The V segment lost 5 bases and the J segment 6 bases; nucleotides outside the gene matches: 16. Per the germline V gene, CDR1 is SEHNR and CDR2 is FQNEAQ (reference sequence). The CDR3 region has the DNA TGTGCCAGCAGCCCCGAAGGACAGGGGTCGGTTAGGGCTGAAGCTTTCTTT. It specifies CASSPEGQGSVRAEAFF.

The rearrangement joins TRBV2 to TRBJ1-6; weak D call: TRBD1 (5 bases). This CDR3 is built from 13 residues. CDR1 is SNHLY and CDR2 is FYNNEI in the germline V gene. V lost 11 bases and J 4 bases, leaving 12 bases between the germline ends. The CDR3 is CASFGGYNSPLHF. CDR3 sequence (DNA): TGTGCCTCCTTCGGGGGGTATAATTCACCCCTCCACTTT.

This clone is a singleton in its sample. The chain joins TRBV30 to TRBJ2-1; TRBD1 is a possible D gene (6 bases). V was shortened by 5 bases and J by 4 bases, with 27 bases between the two germline ends. Germline V CDR1 and CDR2: GTSNPN, SVGIG (reference sequence). The CDR3 totals 18 residues. The CDR3 sequence: CAWDLGKNRAVSYNEQFF. CDR3 DNA: TGTGCCTGGGACCTCGGCAAGAACAGGGCGGTTTCGTACAATGAGCAGTTCTTC.

As to this clone: The same CDR3 also results from other DNA sequences found in this sample. J is TRBJ2-7 and V is TRBV5-1; 9 bases fit TRBD1. After removal of 2 bases from V and 0 bases from J, the junction contained 0 bases not matched to a gene. Germline assignment: CDR1 SGHRS and CDR2 YFSETQ. The CDR3 extends over 14 amino acids. The CDR3 spells CASSLQGASYEQYF. The CDR3 DNA sequence: TGCGCCAGCAGCTTACAGGGGGCCTCCTACGAGCAGTACTTC. The entire variable domain, with the rest obtained from reference TRBV5-1 and TRBJ2-7, is as follows: KAGVTQTPRYLIKTRGQQVTLSCSPISGHRSVSWYQQTPGQGLQFLFEYFSETQRNKGNFPGRFSGRQFSNSRSEMNVSTLELGDSALYLCASSLQGASYEQYFGPGTRLTVT.

The gene calls are TRBV4-1 and TRBJ2-5; D uncertain. This CDR3 spans 17 amino acids. The V gene lost 3 bases and the J gene lost 5 bases, with 22 bases spanning the gap. Germline V gene lookup returns CDR1 MGHRA and CDR2 YSYEKL. The CDR3 protein is CASSQGSYERFAETQYF. In DNA, the CDR3 is TGCGCCAGCAGCCAGGGTTCGTATGAGAGGTTTGCGGAGACCCAGTACTTC.

The V gene is TRBV28, the J gene TRBJ1-2; D remains ambiguous. The ends were cut back, 7 bases at V and 8 bases at J, with 17 bases in the middle. CDR3 length equals 13 residues. Germline CDR1 is MDHEN and CDR2 is SYDVKM. The CDR3: CASTTRGSEGYTF. DNA for the CDR3: TGTGCCAGCACCACGCGGGGTTCGGAGGGCTACACCTTC.

This chain connects TRBV10-2 to TRBJ1-5; D uncertain. Between the trimmed V and J ends, which lost 6 bases and 0 bases, there was a span of 6 bases. Germline V CDR1 and CDR2: WSHSY, SAAADI. The CDR3 consists of 13 residues. The chain's CDR3 is CASRDFSNQPQHF. Here the CDR3 DNA reads TGCGCCAGCAGAGACTTTAGCAATCAGCCCCAGCATTTT.

In regard to this clone: Additional DNA sequences in this sample encode the identical CDR3. The chain employs TRBV30 and TRBJ2-1; D unclear. The CDR3 totals 13 residues. With 2 bases removed from V and 0 bases from J, the gap between germline ends came to 5 bases. Looked up from germline, CDR1 is GTSNPN and CDR2 is SVGIG (reference sequence). CDR3 DNA sequence: TGTGCCTGGAGTTTAAGCTCCTACAATGAGCAGTTCTTC. It is translated as CAWSLSSYNEQFF.

This chain links TRBV10-3 with TRBJ2-1, with D uncertain. V lost 3 bases and J lost 7, with 19 bases in between. The CDR3 totals 16 residues. Germline V gene sequence: CDR1 ENHRY, CDR2 SYGVKD. In nucleotides, the CDR3 is TGTGCCATCAGTGACTCTAACGGGCTAAATACGAATGAGCAGTTCTTC. It encodes CAISDSNGLNTNEQFF.

As for this clone: The sample carries other DNA sequences with the same CDR3. The chain uses TRBV20-1 and TRBJ2-5; D remains ambiguous. Germline lookup yields CDR1 DFQATT and CDR2 SNEGSKA (reference sequence). This CDR3 has 10 residues. Trimming shortened V by 1 base and J by 4 bases, and 1 base separated the two germline ends. This CDR3 is CSARVETQYF. In nucleotides, the CDR3 is TGCAGTGCTAGAGTAGAGACCCAGTACTTC.